This record covers a single T cell receptor (beta chain). Its target is not known. The sample belongs to a study of vaccination and CD4 T cells after COVID-19. Study at large: Controls had a CEFX pool, an HIV-1 Nef pool, or no peptide added. Findings and limits, study-wide: The appearance of a median approximately 85% of reactive clones in convalescent patients occurred only post-vaccination. Within convalescent individuals, 304 out of 307 vaccine-specific clones proved to be spike mono-reactive.

The Oncomine TCR Beta short-read assay was applied to DNA of cultured CD4+ T cells. Each CDR3 protein gets one entry after TCRdb re-called the PCR reads with MiXCR. The sample carries 20,000 to 25,000 distinct CDR3 sequences, under 70% recorded once. Treatment given: approximately 11-day PBMC culture with coronavirus spike peptide pools or control peptides (ViraFEST assay). March to December 2020 was the span of positive PCR dates, which predated US Alpha, Beta and Delta variants. V lost 0 bases to trimming and J lost 7 bases, with 16 bases between them. CDR1 is SGHRS and CDR2 is YFSETQ in the germline V gene. The CDR3 contains 15 residues.

The origin of this receptor is a human donor who had recovered from COVID-19. The V and J genes are TRBV5-1 and TRBJ1-1; tentatively, D is TRBD1 (6 bases). The sequenced sample was CD4+ T cells from blood, cultured in vitro. CDR3 nucleotide sequence: TGCGCCAGCAGCTTGGCCACAGGGAGAACCGGTGAAGCTTTCTTT. Translation: CASSLATGRTGEAFF.